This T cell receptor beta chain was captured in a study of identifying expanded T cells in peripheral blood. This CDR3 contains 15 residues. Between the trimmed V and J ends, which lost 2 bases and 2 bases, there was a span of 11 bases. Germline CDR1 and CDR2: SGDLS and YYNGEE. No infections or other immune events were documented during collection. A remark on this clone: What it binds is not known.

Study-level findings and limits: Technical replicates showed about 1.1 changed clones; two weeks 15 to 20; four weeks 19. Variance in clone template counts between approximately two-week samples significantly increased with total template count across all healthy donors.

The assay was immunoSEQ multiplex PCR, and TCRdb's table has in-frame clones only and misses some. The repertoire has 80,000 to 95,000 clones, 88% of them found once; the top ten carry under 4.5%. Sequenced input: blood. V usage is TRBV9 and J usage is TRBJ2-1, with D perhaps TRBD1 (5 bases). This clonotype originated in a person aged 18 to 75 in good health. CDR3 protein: CASSVRDYAYNEQFF. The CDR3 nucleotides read TGTGCCAGCAGCGTCAGGGATTATGCCTACAATGAGCAGTTCTTC.